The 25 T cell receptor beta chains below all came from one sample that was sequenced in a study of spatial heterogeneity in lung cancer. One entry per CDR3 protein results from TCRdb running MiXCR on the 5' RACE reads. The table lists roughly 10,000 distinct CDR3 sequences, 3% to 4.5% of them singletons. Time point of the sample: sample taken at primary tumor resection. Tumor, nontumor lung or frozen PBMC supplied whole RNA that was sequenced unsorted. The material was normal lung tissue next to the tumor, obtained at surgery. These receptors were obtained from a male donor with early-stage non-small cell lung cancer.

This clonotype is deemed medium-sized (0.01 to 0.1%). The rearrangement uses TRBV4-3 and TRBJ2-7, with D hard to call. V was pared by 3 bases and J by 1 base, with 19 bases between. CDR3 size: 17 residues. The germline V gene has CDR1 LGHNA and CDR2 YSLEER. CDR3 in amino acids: CASSHEAQLGISYEQYF. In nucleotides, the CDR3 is TGCGCCAGCAGCCACGAAGCTCAGCTGGGTATTTCCTACGAGCAGTACTTC.

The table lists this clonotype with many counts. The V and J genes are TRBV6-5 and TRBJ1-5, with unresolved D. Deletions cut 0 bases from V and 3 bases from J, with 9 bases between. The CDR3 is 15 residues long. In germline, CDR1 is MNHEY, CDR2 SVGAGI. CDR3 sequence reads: CASSYSAQSNQPQHF. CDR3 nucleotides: TGTGCCAGCAGTTACTCAGCCCAGTCCAATCAGCCCCAGCATTTT.

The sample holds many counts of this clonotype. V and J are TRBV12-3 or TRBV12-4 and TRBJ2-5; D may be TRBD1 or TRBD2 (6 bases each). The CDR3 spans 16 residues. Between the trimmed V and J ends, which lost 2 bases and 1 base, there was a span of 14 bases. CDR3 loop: CASSLLRGAAQETQYF. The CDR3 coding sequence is TGTGCCAGCAGTTTATTGAGGGGGGCTGCCCAAGAGACCCAGTACTTC.

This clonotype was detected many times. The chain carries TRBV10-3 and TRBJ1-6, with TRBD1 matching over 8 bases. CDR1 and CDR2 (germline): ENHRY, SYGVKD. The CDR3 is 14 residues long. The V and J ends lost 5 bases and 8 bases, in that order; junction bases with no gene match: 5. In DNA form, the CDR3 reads TGTGCCATCAGTAAACAGGGGGAGGATTCACCCCTCCACTTT. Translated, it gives CAISKQGEDSPLHF.

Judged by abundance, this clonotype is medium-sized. The CDR3 DNA is TGCGCCAGCAGCTTTGCGGGAGGAGGAGAGCAGTTCTTC. This encodes CASSFAGGGEQFF. The chain combines TRBV5-1 with TRBJ2-1; 8 nucleotides align to TRBD2. The CDR3 is made up of 13 amino acids. CDR1 is SGHRS, CDR2 YFSETQ, per germline. Unmatched junction bases numbered 5, after V lost 2 bases and J lost 10 bases.

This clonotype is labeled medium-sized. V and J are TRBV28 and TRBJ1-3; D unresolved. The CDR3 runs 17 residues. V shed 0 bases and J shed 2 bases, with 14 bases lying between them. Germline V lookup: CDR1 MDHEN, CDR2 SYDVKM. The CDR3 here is CASSLWPTASPGNTIYF. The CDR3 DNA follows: TGTGCCAGCAGTTTATGGCCGACTGCCTCTCCTGGAAACACCATATATTTT.

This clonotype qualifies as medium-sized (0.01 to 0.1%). The CDR3 nucleotides read TGTGCCAGCAGGTCGGAGGGAGAAGGAACAGATACGCAGTATTTT. Its protein product is CASRSEGEGTDTQYF. The J gene is TRBJ2-3, the V gene TRBV6-2 or TRBV6-3; tentative D call: TRBD2 (6 bases). The CDR3 loop spans 15 amino acids. Germline V gene data show CDR1 as MNHEY and CDR2 as SVGEGT. The V end was cut by 6 bases, the J end by 3 bases, with 16 bases between.

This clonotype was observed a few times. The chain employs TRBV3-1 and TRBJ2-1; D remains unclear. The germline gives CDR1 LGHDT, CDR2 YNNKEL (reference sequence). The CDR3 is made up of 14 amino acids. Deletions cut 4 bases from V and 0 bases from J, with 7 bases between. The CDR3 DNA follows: TGTGCCAGCAGCCCGCCGAGCTCCTACAATGAGCAGTTCTTC. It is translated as CASSPPSSYNEQFF.

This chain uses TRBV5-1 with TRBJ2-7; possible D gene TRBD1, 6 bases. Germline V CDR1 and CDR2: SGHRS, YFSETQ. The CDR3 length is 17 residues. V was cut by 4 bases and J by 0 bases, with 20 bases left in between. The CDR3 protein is CASSRTSLGANSYEQYF. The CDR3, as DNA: TGCGCCAGCAGCCGTACCAGCCTGGGGGCGAACTCCTACGAGCAGTACTTC.

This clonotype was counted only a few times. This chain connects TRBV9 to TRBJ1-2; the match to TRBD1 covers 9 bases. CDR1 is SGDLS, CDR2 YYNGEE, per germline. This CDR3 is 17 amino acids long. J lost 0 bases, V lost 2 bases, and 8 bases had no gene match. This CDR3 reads CASSVEPGQGANYGYTF. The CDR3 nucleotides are TGTGCCAGCAGCGTTGAACCGGGACAGGGAGCTAACTATGGCTACACCTTC.

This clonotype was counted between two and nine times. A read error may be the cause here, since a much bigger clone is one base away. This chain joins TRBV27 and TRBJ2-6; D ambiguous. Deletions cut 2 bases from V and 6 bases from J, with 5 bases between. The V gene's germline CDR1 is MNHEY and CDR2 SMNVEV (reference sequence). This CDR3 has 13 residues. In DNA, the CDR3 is TGTGCCAGCAGTTTACTCGTGGCCAACGTCCTGACTTTC. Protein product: CASSLLVANVLTF.

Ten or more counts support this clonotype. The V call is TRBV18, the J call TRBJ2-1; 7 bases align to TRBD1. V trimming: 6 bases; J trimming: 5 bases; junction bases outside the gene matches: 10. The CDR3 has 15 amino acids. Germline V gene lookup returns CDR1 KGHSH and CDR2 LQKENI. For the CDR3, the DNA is TGTGCCAGCTCTGTCCGCCGGGACAGAAACAATGAGCAGTTCTTC. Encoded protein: CASSVRRDRNNEQFF.

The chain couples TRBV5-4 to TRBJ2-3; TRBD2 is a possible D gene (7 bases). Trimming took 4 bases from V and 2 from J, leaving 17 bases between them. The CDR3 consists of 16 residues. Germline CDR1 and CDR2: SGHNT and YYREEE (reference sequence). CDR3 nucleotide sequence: TGTGCCAGCAGCCCCCATGGGAGGGGGAACACAGATACGCAGTATTTT. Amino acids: CASSPHGRGNTDTQYF.

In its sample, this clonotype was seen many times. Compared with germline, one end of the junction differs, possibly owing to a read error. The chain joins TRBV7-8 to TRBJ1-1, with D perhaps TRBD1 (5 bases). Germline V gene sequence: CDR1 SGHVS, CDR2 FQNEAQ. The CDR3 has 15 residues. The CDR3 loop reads CASSLNGARNAEAFF. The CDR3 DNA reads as TGTGCCAGCAGCTTAAACGGGGCGCGGAACGCTGAAGCTTTCTTT.

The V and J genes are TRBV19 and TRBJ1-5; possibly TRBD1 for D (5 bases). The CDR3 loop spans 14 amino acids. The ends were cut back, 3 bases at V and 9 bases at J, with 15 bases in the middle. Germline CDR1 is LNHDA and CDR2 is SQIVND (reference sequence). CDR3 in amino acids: CASSIRPDGGPQHF. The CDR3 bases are TGTGCCAGTAGTATTCGCCCTGACGGGGGGCCCCAGCATTTT.

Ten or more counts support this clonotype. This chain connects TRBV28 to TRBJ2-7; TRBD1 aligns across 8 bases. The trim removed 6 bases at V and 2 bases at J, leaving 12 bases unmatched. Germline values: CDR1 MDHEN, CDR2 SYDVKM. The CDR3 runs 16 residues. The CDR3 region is CASSPFWTGITYEQYF. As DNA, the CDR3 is TGTGCCAGCAGCCCCTTTTGGACAGGGATCACCTACGAGCAGTACTTC.

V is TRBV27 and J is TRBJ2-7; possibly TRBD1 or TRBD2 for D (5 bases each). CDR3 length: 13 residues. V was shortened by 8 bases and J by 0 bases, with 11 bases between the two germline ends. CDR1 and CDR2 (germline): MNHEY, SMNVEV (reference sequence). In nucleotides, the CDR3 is TGTGCCAGCTCTTGGGGGAGCTCCTACGAGCAGTACTTC. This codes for CASSWGSSYEQYF.

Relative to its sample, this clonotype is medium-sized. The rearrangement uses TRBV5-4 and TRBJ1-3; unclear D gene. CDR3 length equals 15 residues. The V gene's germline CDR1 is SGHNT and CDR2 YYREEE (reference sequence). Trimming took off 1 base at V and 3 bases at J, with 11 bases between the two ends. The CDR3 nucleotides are TGTGCCAGCAGCTTGAATGGGTTTAATGGAAACACCATATATTTT. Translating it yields CASSLNGFNGNTIYF.

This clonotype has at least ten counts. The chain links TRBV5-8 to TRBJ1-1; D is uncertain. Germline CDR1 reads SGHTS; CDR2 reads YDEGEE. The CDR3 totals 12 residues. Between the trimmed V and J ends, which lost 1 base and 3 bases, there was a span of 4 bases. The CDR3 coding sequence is TGTGCCAGCAGCTTGTTCGACACTGAAGCTTTCTTT. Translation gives CASSLFDTEAFF.

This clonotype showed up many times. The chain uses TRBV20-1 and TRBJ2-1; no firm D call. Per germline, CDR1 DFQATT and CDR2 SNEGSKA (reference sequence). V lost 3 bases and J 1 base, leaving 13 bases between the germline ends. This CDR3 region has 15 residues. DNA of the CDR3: TGCAGTGCTAGGGTGGCGGTGGGGTCCTACAATGAGCAGTTCTTC. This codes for CSARVAVGSYNEQFF.

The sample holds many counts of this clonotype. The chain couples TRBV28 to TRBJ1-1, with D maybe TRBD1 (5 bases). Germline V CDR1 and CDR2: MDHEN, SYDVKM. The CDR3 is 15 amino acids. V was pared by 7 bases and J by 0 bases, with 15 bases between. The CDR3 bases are TGTGCCAGCATTGCATCGACAGCGATGAACACTGAAGCTTTCTTT. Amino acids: CASIASTAMNTEAFF.

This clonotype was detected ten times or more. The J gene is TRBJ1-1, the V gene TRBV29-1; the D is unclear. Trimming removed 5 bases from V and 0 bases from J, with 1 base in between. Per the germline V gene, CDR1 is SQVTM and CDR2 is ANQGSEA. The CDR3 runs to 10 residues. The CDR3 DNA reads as TGCAGCGTTATGAACACTGAAGCTTTCTTT. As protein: CSVMNTEAFF.

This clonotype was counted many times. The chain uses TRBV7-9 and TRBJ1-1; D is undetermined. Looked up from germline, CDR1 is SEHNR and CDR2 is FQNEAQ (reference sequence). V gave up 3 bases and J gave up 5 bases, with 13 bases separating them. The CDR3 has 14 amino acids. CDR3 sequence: CASSLGVSLTEAFF. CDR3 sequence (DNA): TGTGCCAGCAGCTTGGGTGTTTCTCTTACTGAAGCTTTCTTT.

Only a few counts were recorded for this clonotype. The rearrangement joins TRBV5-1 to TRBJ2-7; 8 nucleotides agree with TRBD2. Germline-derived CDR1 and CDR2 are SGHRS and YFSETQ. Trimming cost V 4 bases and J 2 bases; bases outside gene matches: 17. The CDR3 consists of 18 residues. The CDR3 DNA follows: TGCGCCAGCAGCGTGGAGGTACCAGCGGGAGTCCGTACCTACGAGCAGTACTTC. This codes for CASSVEVPAGVRTYEQYF.

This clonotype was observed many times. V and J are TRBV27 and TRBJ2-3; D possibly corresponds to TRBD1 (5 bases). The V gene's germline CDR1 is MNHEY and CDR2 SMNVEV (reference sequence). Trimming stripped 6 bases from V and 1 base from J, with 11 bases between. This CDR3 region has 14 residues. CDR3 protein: CASRNQGGTDTQYF. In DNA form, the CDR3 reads TGTGCCAGCAGGAATCAGGGCGGCACAGATACGCAGTATTTT.